This note documents a single T cell receptor beta chain sequence. How the authors handled the data: Nucleated cell counts were estimated from reference gene primer amplification. Produced via immunoSEQ multiplex PCR; TCRdb's table is partial and in-frame only. V, J and clone size are those of that table, while D and trimming were read from the DNA. The table lists hundreds of thousands of clones, 70% to 90% of them singletons. Germline CDR1 and CDR2: MDHEN and SYDVKM. Trimming took 3 bases from V and 0 from J, leaving 8 bases between them. The length of the CDR3 is 14 residues. The source of the sample is a study of blood T cell repertoires in COVID-19. Turning to the study itself: Samples of COVID-19 (acute and convalescent) were obtained from the United States, Italy and Spain.

Material: peripheral blood. This chain uses TRBV28 with TRBJ1-2; no definite D call. This sequence originates from a man between 35 and 55 years old with acute or convalescent COVID-19. The CDR3 DNA sequence: TGTGCCAGCAGTTTGGGCGGGCCTAACTATGGCTACACCTTC. It translates to CASSLGGPNYGYTF.